The next 19 T cell receptor beta chains were all read from a single sample in a study of cytomegalovirus exposure and HLA in healthy donors (dated by TCRdb to the late 2010s). Library preparation used the immunoSEQ multiplex PCR assay. A mixture of 60 forward primers for TCR Vbeta segments and 13 reverse primers for TCR Jbeta segments was used in the multiplex PCR. The table was pulled from immuneACCESS by TCRdb, which kept in-frame rearrangements only. Such tables lose some clones; where checked, under half of the loss comes from unresolved V genes, and the rest has no known cause. The sample table holds some 120,000 clones, of which 75% to 80% were seen once. 3.6% of the sample belongs to the ten largest clones. Sequencing was carried out using PBMCs. These receptor sequences come from a man in his forties in good health and CMV-seronegative.

V usage is TRBV19 and J usage is TRBJ1-1; D is unresolved. The CDR3 consists of 14 residues. CDR1 is LNHDA and CDR2 is SQIVND in the germline V gene (reference sequence). V lost 2 bases to trimming and J lost 8 bases, with 15 bases between them. CDR3 coding DNA: TGTGCCAGTAGTATACCCCAGGCCGGCTCGGAAGCTTTCTTT. Translation gives CASSIPQAGSEAFF.

The chain employs TRBV11-1 and TRBJ2-3; maybe TRBD2 (6 bases). CDR3 length: 15 amino acids. From germline, CDR1 is SGHAT and CDR2 FQDESV (reference sequence). Between the trimmed V and J ends, which lost 5 bases and 0 bases, there was a span of 12 bases. CDR3 loop: CASSPGGTSTDTQYF. CDR3 in DNA: TGTGCCAGCAGCCCCGGAGGGACTAGCACAGATACGCAGTATTTT.

The chain recombines TRBV19 with TRBJ2-7; tentatively, D is TRBD1 (5 bases). Germline CDR1 is LNHDA and CDR2 is SQIVND (reference sequence). Between the trimmed V and J ends, which lost 9 bases and 1 base, there was a span of 13 bases. CDR3 length equals 13 residues. The CDR3 nucleotides are TGTGCCAGCCAACAGGACAATTCCTACGAGCAGTACTTC. It codes for CASQQDNSYEQYF.

This rearrangement joins TRBV9 to TRBJ2-5; 8 bases align to TRBD1. After removal of 4 bases from V and 1 base from J, the junction contained 6 bases not matched to a gene. From germline, CDR1 is SGDLS and CDR2 YYNGEE. The CDR3 is made up of 15 amino acids. In DNA, the CDR3 is TGTGCCAGCAGCACAAGGACAGGGAGCCAAGAGACCCAGTACTTC. It codes for CASSTRTGSQETQYF. Variable domain in full (rest from reference TRBV9 and TRBJ2-5): DSGVTQTPKHLITATGQRVTLRCSPRSGDLSVYWYQQSLDQGLQFLIQYYNGEERAKGNILERFSAQQFPDLHSELNLSSLELGDSALYFCASSTRTGSQETQYFGPGTRLLVL.

V is TRBV27 and J is TRBJ1-1; TRBD1 agrees at 8 bases. Germline lookup yields CDR1 MNHEY and CDR2 SMNVEV (reference sequence). The CDR3 extends over 16 amino acids. The trim removed 2 bases at V and 8 bases at J, leaving 13 bases unmatched. CDR3 sequence reads: CASSLGRQGALREAFF. CDR3 in DNA: TGTGCCAGCAGTTTAGGAAGGCAGGGGGCTTTGAGAGAAGCTTTCTTT.

This clone has only one observation. The V gene is TRBV15, the J gene TRBJ2-5, with D perhaps matching TRBD2 (6 bases). V shed 1 base and J shed 0 bases, with 9 bases lying between them. CDR1 and CDR2 (germline): LNHNV, YYDKDF (reference sequence). The CDR3 sequence is 15 residues long. This CDR3 is CATSRVAGYQETQYF. For the CDR3, the DNA is TGTGCCACCAGCAGAGTGGCGGGGTACCAAGAGACCCAGTACTTC.

V gene TRBV13 combines with J gene TRBJ2-5; the match to TRBD1 covers 7 bases. The V gene end was trimmed by 5 bases and the J gene end by 0 bases; junction bases not matched to a gene: 6. CDR1 is PRHDT, CDR2 FYEKMQ, per germline (reference sequence). The CDR3 sequence is 15 residues long. CDR3 amino acids: CASSPGGADQETQYF. The CDR3 nucleotides read TGTGCCAGCAGCCCAGGGGGTGCCGACCAAGAGACCCAGTACTTC.

V usage is TRBV6-5 and J usage is TRBJ2-3; D uncertain. V was cut by 2 bases and J by 3 bases, with 9 bases left in between. The CDR3 runs 14 residues. CDR1 and CDR2 from the germline V gene are MNHEY and SVGAGI. CDR3 amino acids: CASSYGQATDTQYF. The CDR3 DNA reads as TGTGCCAGCAGTTACGGCCAGGCAACAGATACGCAGTATTTT.

About this clone itself: At one of its ends the junction is not consistent with the germline gene, which may arise from a read error. The rearrangement joins TRBV19 to TRBJ1-2; perhaps TRBD1 as D (5 bases). The CDR3 extends over 13 amino acids. CDR1 is LNHDA and CDR2 is SQIVND in the germline V gene (reference sequence). CDR3 nucleotide sequence: TGTGCCAGTAGTTTAGACAGTGGCTATGGCTACACCTTC. Residues: CASSLDSGYGYTF.

This chain connects TRBV6-6 to TRBJ2-5; D is perhaps TRBD1 (5 bases). The DNA end lines up better with TRBJ2-7; the J call may be wrong. CDR3 length equals 13 residues. Per germline, CDR1 MNHNY and CDR2 SVGAGI (reference sequence). The CDR3 DNA follows: TGTGCCAGCAGTAACAGGAACTCCTACGAGCAGTACTTC. It is translated as CASSNRNSYEQYF.

The genes are TRBV30 and TRBJ2-7; weak D call: TRBD1 (6 bases). This CDR3 has 14 amino acids. Germline CDR1 GTSNPN, CDR2 SVGIG (reference sequence). V was cut by 0 bases and J by 7 bases, with 16 bases left in between. This CDR3 reads CAWSVQGAVFEQYF. The CDR3 DNA is TGTGCCTGGAGTGTACAGGGTGCCGTGTTTGAGCAGTACTTC.

The chain links TRBV19 to TRBJ1-5; 7 nucleotides align to TRBD1. Per germline, CDR1 LNHDA and CDR2 SQIVND (reference sequence). The CDR3 runs to 15 residues. Trimming took 7 bases from V and 4 from J; bases not matched to a gene: 10. CDR3 region: CASKGRGILNQPQHF. In DNA form, the CDR3 reads TGTGCCAGTAAGGGCAGGGGGATACTAAATCAGCCCCAGCATTTT. Together with reference TRBV19 and TRBJ1-5, the CDR3 gives the full variable domain: DGGITQSPKYLFRKEGQNVTLSCEQNLNHDAMYWYRQDPGQGLRLIYYSQIVNDFQKGDIAEGYSVSREKKESFPLTVTSAQKNPTAFYLCASKGRGILNQPQHFGDGTRLSIL.

This clone occurred once. The chain has TRBV5-1 and TRBJ1-1; 7 nucleotides align to TRBD1. This CDR3 contains 15 residues. The V gene's germline CDR1 is SGHRS and CDR2 YFSETQ. V was pared by 0 bases and J by 1 base, with 3 bases of the junction left unmatched. This CDR3 reads CASSLAGTANTEAFF. CDR3 sequence (DNA): TGCGCCAGCAGCTTGGCAGGGACAGCGAACACTGAAGCTTTCTTT.

A single count supports this clone. Germline and junction disagree at one end, which may indicate a read error. The chain links TRBV7-9 to TRBJ2-7, with D possibly TRBD2 on 7 matching bases. CDR3 size: 17 residues. Per the germline V gene, CDR1 is SEHNR and CDR2 is FQNEAQ (reference sequence). The CDR3 coding sequence is TGTTCCAGCACTTTTCCCCAAAGGGGGGGAAGCTCCTACGAGCAGTACTTC. This gives the protein CSSTFPQRGGSSYEQYF.

In this sample, this clone turned up once. This chain uses TRBV2 with TRBJ1-2; the D is unclear. V lost 4 bases and J lost 3, with 9 bases in between. CDR1 and CDR2 (germline): SNHLY, FYNNEI. The CDR3 length is 13 residues. CDR3 protein: CASSGTQDYGYTF. In DNA, the CDR3 is TGTGCCAGCAGTGGTACGCAGGACTATGGCTACACCTTC.

The chain uses TRBV7-9 and TRBJ2-3; tentative D call: TRBD2 (6 bases). The ends were cut back, 4 bases at V and 0 bases at J, with 14 bases in the middle. Per germline, CDR1 SEHNR and CDR2 FQNEAQ (reference sequence). This CDR3 has 16 residues. The CDR3 region is CASSSGGVFSTDTQYF. The DNA for the CDR3 is TGTGCCAGCAGCTCCGGAGGGGTGTTTAGCACAGATACGCAGTATTTT.

CDR3 protein: CASSEFQVANTGELFF. CDR3 coding DNA: TGTGCCAGCAGTGAATTCCAGGTAGCGAACACCGGGGAGCTGTTTTTT. This chain uses TRBV6-1 with TRBJ2-2; D is unclear. The V and J ends lost 2 bases and 0 bases respectively, with 10 bases between them. The CDR3 loop spans 16 amino acids. Germline loops: CDR1 MNHNS, CDR2 SASEGT.

The V and J genes are TRBV7-9 and TRBJ1-2, with a weak D call TRBD1 (5 bases). V was clipped by 5 bases and J by 2 bases, with 27 bases between them. Germline CDR1 and CDR2: SEHNR and FQNEAQ (reference sequence). The CDR3 has 19 amino acids. The CDR3 is CASSPGILGRGGRNYGYTF. DNA of the CDR3: TGTGCCAGCAGCCCCGGAATCTTAGGTAGGGGTGGGCGCAACTATGGCTACACCTTC. Full variable domain (missing parts from reference TRBV7-9 and TRBJ1-2): DTGVSQNPRHKITKRGQNVTFRCDPISEHNRLYWYRQTLGQGPEFLTYFQNEAQLEKSRLLSDRFSAERPKGSFSTLEIQRTEQGDSAMYLCASSPGILGRGGRNYGYTFGSGTRLTVV.

The rearrangement links TRBV4-1 to TRBJ2-7; 11 positions match TRBD2. Per germline, CDR1 MGHRA and CDR2 YSYEKL. The CDR3 contains 13 residues. The V gene end was trimmed by 4 bases and the J gene end by 7 bases; junction bases not matched to a gene: 3. CDR3: CASSPSGGQEQYF. As DNA, the CDR3 is TGCGCCAGCAGCCCTAGCGGGGGGCAAGAGCAGTACTTC.